Listed here are 4 T cell receptor beta chains from one sample, sequenced in a study of T cell clonality in common variable immunodeficiency. Sequenced by immunoSEQ multiplex PCR; TCRdb stores in-frame clones only, minus some. The sample includes about 52,000 clones, none of them occurring once. Sequencing was performed on peripheral blood mononuclear cells. These receptors came from a person between 18 and 69 years old in good health.

This clone was counted many times. The read ends 3 residues shy of where the CDR3 ends; the end is completed using the germline J gene. The chain uses TRBV7-9 and TRBJ1-1; D may be TRBD1 (6 bases). The length of the CDR3 is 14 residues. CDR1 and CDR2 (germline): SEHNR, FQNEAQ (reference sequence). Trimming removed 5 bases at V and 2 bases at J, with 12 bases between. The CDR3 bases that were read are TGTGCCAGCAGCGGCCCGGGACATAACACTGAA. It encodes CASSGPGHNTE. The whole CDR3 is CASSGPGHNTEAFF. Full variable domain (rest looked up from reference TRBV7-9 and TRBJ1-1): DTGVSQNPRHKITKRGQNVTFRCDPISEHNRLYWYRQTLGQGPEFLTYFQNEAQLEKSRLLSDRFSAERPKGSFSTLEIQRTEQGDSAMYLCASSGPGHNTEAFFGQGTRLTVV.

This clone appeared many times. From the germline J gene comes the end of the CDR3, since the read stops 3 residues before it. V gene TRBV20-1 combines with J gene TRBJ2-6, with a weak D call TRBD2 (7 bases). The CDR3 runs to 17 residues. Per germline, CDR1 DFQATT and CDR2 SNEGSKA (reference sequence). The germline V and J ends were trimmed by 3 bases and 2 bases, with 17 bases remaining between them. This CDR3 is CSASEAGAVAGANVLTF. CDR3 DNA (partial): TGCAGTGCTAGTGAGGCGGGGGCAGTCGCTGGGGCCAACGTC.

This clone occurred many times. Coverage ceases 3 residues before the CDR3 finishes, and the germline J gene fills in the end. The chain combines TRBV14 with TRBJ2-1; TRBD2 is a possible D gene (5 bases). The CDR3 runs 16 residues. V was cut by 0 bases and J by 6 bases, with 15 bases left in between. The V gene's germline CDR1 is SGHDN and CDR2 FVKESK. The CDR3 loop reads CASSQDRLAPPNEQFF. The sequenced part of the CDR3 DNA is TGTGCCAGCAGCCAAGATCGGCTAGCTCCCCCCAATGAG.

This clone was found many times. The CDR3 extends 3 residues past the end of the read, so its final part is completed from the germline J gene. The chain carries TRBV5-1 and TRBJ1-1; D is unresolved. The CDR3 sequence is 11 residues long. Germline V gives CDR1 SGHRS, CDR2 YFSETQ. V gave up 7 bases and J gave up 1 base, with 5 bases separating them. This CDR3 is CASQENTEAFF. Incomplete CDR3 DNA: TGCGCCAGCCAGGAGAACACTGAA.